This TCR beta chain was sequenced for a study of cytomegalovirus exposure and HLA in healthy donors. Broader study findings: The study found most TCR sequences rare, yet found some public TCRs in many donors. Diagnosis of cytomegalovirus status made by the classifier reportedly showed high specificity and sensitivity.

V trimming: 5 bases; J trimming: 5 bases; junction bases outside the gene matches: 10. The CDR3 length is 16 residues. Germline CDR1 and CDR2: MNHEY and SMNVEV (reference sequence). The table came from immunoSEQ multiplex PCR; TCRdb's copy has only in-frame clones and leaves some out. The sample includes around 70,000 clones, over 85% of them seen just once. Regarding this clone: Its antigen is as yet unknown.

This rearrangement joins TRBV27 to TRBJ2-2, with 8 bases matching TRBD1. This clonotype originated in a man between 18 and 35 years old in good health and CMV-seropositive. Sequencing input: PBMCs. CDR3 residues: CASSANFWTGTGELFF. The CDR3 DNA reads TGTGCCAGCAGTGCTAACTTCTGGACAGGGACCGGGGAGCTGTTTTTT.